The 26 T cell receptor beta chains in this list originate from one sample, sequenced in a study of T cells in Graves' hyperthyroidism and ophthalmopathy. RNA transcripts were the template for amplifying TCR beta CDR3 regions. The HTBI set primed first-round TCR CDR3 RT-PCR. TCRdb analysed the multiplex PCR reads with MiXCR anew, one entry per CDR3 protein. The data show 20,000 to 30,000 distinct CDR3 sequences, approximately 46% seen once. The sequenced material came from blood. The receptor set was obtained from a woman aged 25 to 39 with Graves' hyperthyroidism.

Ten or more counts support this clonotype. The chain employs TRBV5-4 and TRBJ1-5, with 9 bases that match TRBD1. J lost 8 bases, V lost 4 bases, and 4 bases had no gene match. The CDR3 is 13 amino acids. Germline-derived CDR1 and CDR2 are SGHNT and YYREEE (reference sequence). The chain's CDR3 is CASSKQGAEPQHF. As DNA, the CDR3 is TGTGCCAGCAGCAAACAGGGGGCTGAGCCCCAGCATTTT.

The chain employs TRBV7-9 and TRBJ2-5; 13 bases agree with TRBD2. The CDR3 covers 16 residues. Germline CDR1 SEHNR, CDR2 FQNEAQ (reference sequence). V lost 4 bases to trimming and J lost 5 bases; unmatched junction nucleotides: 7. As DNA, the CDR3 is TGTGCCAGCAGCTCGCGGACTAGCGGGAGTCGGGAGACCCAGTACTTC. Its translation: CASSSRTSGSRETQYF.

This clonotype was recorded at least ten times. V usage is TRBV28 and J usage is TRBJ2-7; no firm D call. The CDR3 spans 13 residues. The germline gives CDR1 MDHEN, CDR2 SYDVKM. The V end lost 1 base, the J end lost 2 bases, and 6 bases lay between the germline ends. The CDR3 protein is CASSLYGPYEQYF. CDR3 in DNA: TGTGCCAGCAGTTTATATGGCCCCTACGAGCAGTACTTC. The full variable domain, in which reference TRBV28 and TRBJ2-7 provide the parts outside the CDR3, is DVKVTQSSRYLVKRTGEKVFLECVQDMDHENMFWYRQDPGLGLRLIYFSYDVKMKEKGDIPEGYSVSREKKERFSLILESASTNQTSMYLCASSLYGPYEQYFGPGTRLTVT.

The gene calls are TRBV20-1 and TRBJ2-1, with D maybe TRBD2 (6 bases). The germline gives CDR1 DFQATT, CDR2 SNEGSKA (reference sequence). The V and J ends lost 6 bases and 9 bases respectively, with 21 bases between them. The CDR3 consists of 14 residues. CDR3 in DNA: TGCAGTGCCAAAAAGGGCGGGATGAACACTGAGCAGTTCTTC. This sequence encodes CSAKKGGMNTEQFF.

The chain couples TRBV7-6 to TRBJ2-7, with 9 bases aligning to TRBD1. V gave up 5 bases and J gave up 3 bases; unmatched junction bases: 8. The CDR3 covers 15 residues. The germline CDR1 and CDR2 sequences are SGHVS and FNYEAQ. The CDR3, as DNA: TGTGCCAGCAGCGTAGGACAGGGGACAGACTACGAGCAGTACTTC. It encodes CASSVGQGTDYEQYF.

Details on this clonotype: A much more abundant neighbour one base away suggests this may be a read error. V is TRBV27 and J is TRBJ1-1, with D possibly being TRBD1 (5 bases). Per germline, CDR1 MNHEY and CDR2 SMNVEV (reference sequence). The CDR3 covers 15 residues. V was shortened by 5 bases and J by 1 base, with 14 bases between the two germline ends. CDR3 protein: CASSTVVRGNTEAFF. The CDR3 region has the DNA TGTGCCAGCAGTACGGTGGTTAGGGGGAACACTGAAGCTTTCTTT.

In regard to this clonotype: The junction differs from germline at one of its ends, possibly a read error. V usage is TRBV11-3 and J usage is TRBJ2-6, with a weak D call TRBD2 (6 bases). The CDR3 has 16 amino acids. The germline V gene has CDR1 SGHNT and CDR2 YENEEA. The CDR3 coding sequence is TGTGCCAGCAGTTTAGAACCGGGGCGCGGGGCCAACGTCCGGACTTTC. It specifies CASSLEPGRGANVRTF.

The chain has TRBV7-8 and TRBJ2-7; D is perhaps TRBD1 (6 bases). Deletions cut 4 bases from V and 1 base from J, with 17 bases between. CDR3 length equals 16 residues. Germline CDR1 and CDR2: SGHVS and FQNEAQ. As DNA, the CDR3 is TGTGCCAGCAGCTCTCAGACGACAGGAGGTTCCTACGAGCAGTACTTC. This sequence encodes CASSSQTTGGSYEQYF.

By share, this clonotype ranks as medium-sized. DNA of the CDR3: TGCAGTACCGACCAGGGGGCACCCCTCCACTTT. It translates to CSTDQGAPLHF. The chain recombines TRBV20-1 with TRBJ1-6; TRBD1 agrees at 7 bases. The CDR3 spans 11 residues. Unmatched junction bases numbered 6, after V lost 8 bases and J lost 11 bases. Germline V CDR1 and CDR2: DFQATT, SNEGSKA (reference sequence).

The chain uses TRBV14 and TRBJ2-3; unclear D gene. Germline CDR1 is SGHDN and CDR2 is FVKESK. The V end was cut by 9 bases, the J end by 0 bases, with 1 base between. There are 10 residues in the CDR3. DNA for the CDR3: TGTGCCAGGAGCACAGATACGCAGTATTTT. It yields the protein CARSTDTQYF.

About this clonotype: One end of the junction varies from germline; a read error may be responsible. V gene TRBV20-1 combines with J gene TRBJ2-1; TRBD2 matches 8 bases. Per the germline V gene, CDR1 is DFQATT and CDR2 is SNEGSKA (reference sequence). The CDR3 spans 14 residues. The CDR3 DNA is TGCAGTACCCCAGAACTAGCGGAAGACAATGGGCAGTTCTTC. Protein: CSTPELAEDNGQFF.

This chain links TRBV10-3 with TRBJ2-7; unclear D gene. The length of the CDR3 is 13 residues. The ends were cut back, 2 bases at V and 2 bases at J, with 7 bases in the middle. Germline V gives CDR1 ENHRY, CDR2 SYGVKD. The CDR3 DNA reads TGTGCCATCAGTGAGCCAGAAACCTACGAGCAGTACTTC. Translating gives CAISEPETYEQYF.

In regard to this clonotype: One end of the junction fails to match germline, which may point to a read error. The chain uses TRBV5-4 and TRBJ2-7; D is ambiguous. Germline V CDR1 and CDR2: SGHNT, YYREEE (reference sequence). The CDR3 spans 14 residues. In DNA form, the CDR3 reads TGTGCCAGCAGCTCCGTGGACGACTCCCACGACCAGTACTTC. Protein: CASSSVDDSHDQYF.

This clonotype was found a few times. The rearrangement joins TRBV5-1 to TRBJ2-7; D gene uncertain. Germline-derived CDR1 and CDR2 are SGHRS and YFSETQ. The CDR3 runs 13 residues. V was pared by 4 bases and J by 0 bases, with 8 bases between. CDR3 amino acids: CASSPTSSYEQYF. CDR3 bases: TGCGCCAGCAGCCCTACGAGCTCCTACGAGCAGTACTTC. Supplemented by reference TRBV5-1 and TRBJ2-7, the full variable domain reads KAGVTQTPRYLIKTRGQQVTLSCSPISGHRSVSWYQQTPGQGLQFLFEYFSETQRNKGNFPGRFSGRQFSNSRSEMNVSTLELGDSALYLCASSPTSSYEQYFGPGTRLTVT.

Ten or more counts support this clonotype. CDR3 sequence reads: CASRSAPGDTFSEKLFF. The DNA for the CDR3 is TGTGCCAGCAGATCCGCCCCTGGGGACACCTTTAGTGAAAAACTGTTTTTT. V is TRBV6-5 and J is TRBJ1-4; a possible D gene is TRBD1 (6 bases). The ends were cut back, 6 bases at V and 7 bases at J, with 24 bases in the middle. Per the germline V gene, CDR1 is MNHEY and CDR2 is SVGAGI. This CDR3 has 17 residues.

The V and J genes are TRBV18 and TRBJ2-6; no clear D. Per the germline V gene, CDR1 is KGHSH and CDR2 is LQKENI. V was pared by 8 bases and J by 18 bases, with 8 bases between. The CDR3 is 8 residues long. CDR3: CASGSPTF. In nucleotides, the CDR3 is TGTGCCAGCGGATCGCCGACTTTC.

This clonotype was seen many times. V and J are TRBV12-3 or TRBV12-4 and TRBJ2-3, with D tentatively TRBD2 (6 bases). This CDR3 is built from 14 residues. Trimming removed 6 bases at V and 3 bases at J, with 13 bases between. The CDR3 loop is CASRLARGTDTQYF. For the CDR3, the DNA is TGTGCCAGCAGGCTCGCCCGGGGGACAGATACGCAGTATTTT.

CDR3 DNA: TGTGCTCCTAGTGGGGCAGGTTTGAATGAGCAGTTCTTC. Amino acids: CAPSGAGLNEQFF. The chain combines TRBV25-1 with TRBJ2-1; D may be TRBD1 (5 bases). The germline V gene encodes CDR1 MGHDK and CDR2 SYGVNS. The length of the CDR3 is 13 residues.

This clonotype was found many times. The CDR3 is CASSPENGNTIYF. CDR3 in DNA: TGTGCCAGCAGCCCCGAAAATGGAAACACCATATATTTT. J is TRBJ1-3 and V is TRBV3-1; D is undetermined. In germline, CDR1 is LGHDT, CDR2 YNNKEL (reference sequence). This CDR3 spans 13 amino acids. V was pared by 4 bases and J by 3 bases, with 7 bases between.

Notes on this clonotype: The germline gene is not matched at one end of the junction; a read error may be the cause. The chain recombines TRBV19 with TRBJ2-7, with 9 bases aligning to TRBD1. The germline gives CDR1 LNHDA, CDR2 SQIVND (reference sequence). This CDR3 comprises 14 residues. The CDR3 is CTSGPGQGVLKQYF. The CDR3 coding sequence is TGTACCAGTGGCCCGGGACAGGGAGTTTTGAAGCAGTACTTC.

The chain carries TRBV20-1 and TRBJ2-1, with TRBD2 matching 10 bases. CDR1 and CDR2 from the germline V gene are DFQATT and SNEGSKA (reference sequence). There are 20 residues in the CDR3. J was trimmed by 2 bases and V by 6 bases; bases with no gene match: 22. DNA for the CDR3: TGCAGTGCCATACCCGGCCCAGGGAGGACTAGCGGTCGACCCTACAATGAGCAGTTCTTC. It encodes CSAIPGPGRTSGRPYNEQFF.

The chain has TRBV25-1 and TRBJ2-7; D unclear. Germline loops: CDR1 MGHDK, CDR2 SYGVNS. V gave up 8 bases and J gave up 1 base, with 15 bases separating them. CDR3 size: 14 residues. The CDR3 region is CASSAPGRSYEQYF. In nucleotides, the CDR3 is TGTGCCAGCTCAGCACCGGGCCGGTCCTACGAGCAGTACTTC.

This clonotype occurred many times. The J gene is TRBJ2-5, the V gene TRBV20-1; D perhaps matches TRBD1 (5 bases). This CDR3 has 15 amino acids. The V end was cut by 6 bases, the J end by 4 bases, with 21 bases between. Germline CDR1 DFQATT, CDR2 SNEGSKA (reference sequence). For the CDR3, the DNA is TGCAGTGCCCGAGTCCCAGGGTTAAGAAGAGAGACCCAGTACTTC. This translates into CSARVPGLRRETQYF.

The sample holds many counts of this clonotype. V gene TRBV29-1 combines with J gene TRBJ1-4; D is possibly TRBD1 (5 bases). The CDR3 runs 14 residues. The germline V gene has CDR1 SQVTM and CDR2 ANQGSEA. V was trimmed by 2 bases and J by 2 bases, leaving 9 bases between them. CDR3 nucleotide sequence: TGCAGCGTTGAATCTTCAGGGACTAATGAAAAACTGTTTTTT. Translating it yields CSVESSGTNEKLFF.

The chain links TRBV29-1 to TRBJ2-5, with 16 bases lining up with TRBD2. CDR3 length: 14 amino acids. The J segment lost 6 bases and the V segment lost 7 bases, leaving 5 bases of the junction unmatched. Germline V CDR1 and CDR2: SQVTM, ANQGSEA. CDR3 sequence reads: CSGGTSGGAKTQYF. The CDR3 nucleotides are TGCAGCGGGGGGACTAGCGGGGGGGCGAAGACCCAGTACTTC. Full variable domain (missing parts from reference TRBV29-1 and TRBJ2-5): SAVISQKPSRDICQRGTSLTIQCQVDSQVTMMFWYRQQPGQSLTLIATANQGSEATYESGFVIDKFPISRPNLTFSTLTVSNMSPEDSSIYLCSGGTSGGAKTQYFGPGTRLLVL.

The table lists this clonotype with many counts. The gene calls are TRBV6-6 and TRBJ1-4, with 7 bases identical to TRBD1. This CDR3 region has 14 residues. CDR1 is MNHNY, CDR2 SVGAGI, per germline (reference sequence). V trimming: 7 bases; J trimming: 7 bases; junction bases outside the gene matches: 9. DNA of the CDR3: TGTGCCAGCACCGCTGACAGGGTGGTTGAAAAACTGTTTTTT. Its protein product is CASTADRVVEKLFF.